What follows are 29 T cell receptor beta chains derived from one specimen sequenced in a study of blood T cell repertoires in COVID-19. Only in-frame clones appear in the TCRdb table, and some are missing; sequencing was by immunoSEQ multiplex PCR. The table has about 310,000 clones, roughly 86% seen once; the top ten hold 8.5% to 10%. The source material was PBMCs or T cells enriched from blood (not recorded which). These receptors were taken from a woman younger than 35 who had recovered from COVID-19.

The CDR3 here is CASSSTGNTEAFF. CDR3 bases: TGTGCCAGCAGCTCGACAGGGAACACTGAAGCTTTCTTT. V gene TRBV7-6 combines with J gene TRBJ1-1; tentative D call: TRBD1 (6 bases). The CDR3 consists of 13 residues. Germline V lookup: CDR1 SGHVS, CDR2 FNYEAQ. Trimming stripped 4 bases from V and 1 base from J, with 7 bases between.

The chain recombines TRBV4-1 with TRBJ2-1; maybe TRBD1 (6 bases). V was pared by 5 bases and J by 5 bases, with 10 bases between. This CDR3 spans 13 amino acids. The germline V gene encodes CDR1 MGHRA and CDR2 YSYEKL. The chain's CDR3 is CASSVQGDNEQFF. CDR3 DNA: TGCGCCAGCAGCGTACAGGGAGACAATGAGCAGTTCTTC.

This clone was seen a few times. The chain is built from TRBV30 and TRBJ1-5; 10 bases are shared with TRBD1. V was clipped by 5 bases and J by 4 bases; unmatched bases: 2. CDR1 and CDR2 from the germline V gene are GTSNPN and SVGIG (reference sequence). The CDR3 extends over 13 amino acids. DNA for the CDR3: TGTGCCTGGGACAGGGGGCCTAATCAGCCCCAGCATTTT. Encoded protein: CAWDRGPNQPQHF.

The V and J genes are TRBV28 and TRBJ2-1, with 9 bases matching TRBD1. With 5 bases clipped from V and 7 bases from J, the junction kept 6 bases outside the gene matches. Looked up from germline, CDR1 is MDHEN and CDR2 is SYDVKM. The CDR3 spans 14 residues. The chain's CDR3 is CASSRDRVRNEQFF. The DNA for the CDR3 is TGTGCCAGCAGTAGGGACAGGGTGAGGAATGAGCAGTTCTTC. The variable domain in full, with the rest retrieved from reference TRBV28 and TRBJ2-1, is DVKVTQSSRYLVKRTGEKVFLECVQDMDHENMFWYRQDPGLGLRLIYFSYDVKMKEKGDIPEGYSVSREKKERFSLILESASTNQTSMYLCASSRDRVRNEQFFGPGTRLTVL.

The V and J genes are TRBV14 and TRBJ1-2, with D possibly matching TRBD1 (6 bases). With 4 bases removed from V and 10 bases from J, the gap between germline ends came to 10 bases. Germline-derived CDR1 and CDR2 are SGHDN and FVKESK. The CDR3 consists of 11 residues. Written as DNA, the CDR3 is TGTGCCAGCAGCCCAGGACAGAACTACACCTTC. Amino acid sequence: CASSPGQNYTF. Full variable domain (missing parts from reference TRBV14 and TRBJ1-2): EAGVTQFPSHSVIEKGQTVTLRCDPISGHDNLYWYRRVMGKEIKFLLHFVKESKQDESGMPNNRFLAERTGGTYSTLKVQPAELEDSGVYFCASSPGQNYTFGSGTRLTVV.

The genes are TRBV27 and TRBJ2-3; the D is unclear. Germline V gives CDR1 MNHEY, CDR2 SMNVEV (reference sequence). V lost 3 bases and J 13 bases, leaving 2 bases between the germline ends. The CDR3 loop spans 8 amino acids. CDR3 in amino acids: CASSFEYF. CDR3 sequence (DNA): TGTGCCAGCAGTTTCGAGTATTTT.

The chain combines TRBV15 with TRBJ1-1, with no clear D. The germline V gene encodes CDR1 LNHNV and CDR2 YYDKDF (reference sequence). V was shortened by 4 bases and J by 0 bases, with 6 bases between the two germline ends. The CDR3 contains 13 residues. The DNA for the CDR3 is TGTGCCACCAGCATCGAGATGAACACTGAAGCTTTCTTT. Residues: CATSIEMNTEAFF.

The CDR3 sequence is CASTLGGTGANVLTF. The CDR3 DNA follows: TGTGCCAGTACGCTGGGGGGTACCGGGGCCAACGTCCTGACTTTC. This sequence joins TRBV19 and TRBJ2-6; perhaps TRBD2 as D (6 bases). Looked up from germline, CDR1 is LNHDA and CDR2 is SQIVND (reference sequence). The V end was cut by 7 bases, the J end by 4 bases, with 14 bases between. CDR3 length equals 15 residues.

The chain links TRBV2 to TRBJ2-5; 7 bases are a match to TRBD1. The CDR3 is 15 amino acids. Germline lookup yields CDR1 SNHLY and CDR2 FYNNEI. V shed 6 bases, J shed 1 base, and the junction held 8 bases outside the gene matches. The CDR3 here is CASRPGTAIQETQYF. The CDR3 DNA follows: TGTGCCAGCAGGCCCGGGACAGCGATCCAAGAGACCCAGTACTTC.

The J gene is TRBJ2-7, the V gene TRBV6-2 or TRBV6-3, with 8 bases lining up with TRBD2. Germline-derived CDR1 and CDR2 are MNHEY and SVGEGT. The CDR3 is 16 residues long. J gave up 5 bases and V 0 bases, and 9 bases lay outside the gene matches. The CDR3 DNA follows: TGTGCCAGCAGTTACTCGAGGGGCGGGAGGTTCCACGAGCAGTACTTC. Amino acid sequence: CASSYSRGGRFHEQYF.

In its sample, this clone was seen once. This chain connects TRBV19 to TRBJ1-5; D perhaps matches TRBD1 (5 bases). The V gene lost 7 bases and the J gene lost 0 bases, with 22 bases spanning the gap. CDR1 is LNHDA, CDR2 SQIVND, per germline (reference sequence). The CDR3 sequence is 18 residues long. This chain's CDR3 is CASNYGPGRDNSNQPQHF. As DNA, the CDR3 is TGTGCCAGTAACTATGGCCCAGGGAGGGATAATAGCAATCAGCCCCAGCATTTT.

This sequence joins TRBV5-1 and TRBJ2-5; the match to TRBD2 covers 7 bases. The CDR3 sequence is 15 residues long. After removal of 0 bases from V and 5 bases from J, the junction contained 7 bases not matched to a gene. Per the germline V gene, CDR1 is SGHRS and CDR2 is YFSETQ. The CDR3 region has the DNA TGCGCCAGCAGCTTGGTAGGGAGGGCCCGGGAGACCCAGTACTTC. Its translation is CASSLVGRARETQYF.

The gene calls are TRBV7-8 and TRBJ1-6, with D uncertain. From germline, CDR1 is SGHVS and CDR2 FQNEAQ. The CDR3 runs 12 residues. The V and J ends lost 1 base and 9 bases respectively, with 4 bases between them. The DNA for the CDR3 is TGTGCCAGCAGCTTAGTCGGTTCACCCCTCCACTTT. The encoded protein is CASSLVGSPLHF.

The genes are TRBV7-9 and TRBJ1-2, with 9 bases identical to TRBD1. With 4 bases clipped from V and 4 bases from J, the junction kept 7 bases outside the gene matches. This CDR3 region has 15 residues. CDR1 is SEHNR, CDR2 FQNEAQ, per germline (reference sequence). CDR3 sequence: CASSSTGGAVYGYTF. CDR3 nucleotides: TGTGCCAGCAGCTCTACAGGGGGCGCAGTCTATGGCTACACCTTC. Full variable domain (rest looked up from reference TRBV7-9 and TRBJ1-2): DTGVSQNPRHKITKRGQNVTFRCDPISEHNRLYWYRQTLGQGPEFLTYFQNEAQLEKSRLLSDRFSAERPKGSFSTLEIQRTEQGDSAMYLCASSSTGGAVYGYTFGSGTRLTVV.

The V and J genes are TRBV30 and TRBJ2-3; a possible D gene is TRBD2 (6 bases). Germline V gives CDR1 GTSNPN, CDR2 SVGIG (reference sequence). V shed 2 bases and J shed 2 bases, with 11 bases lying between them. The CDR3 covers 14 residues. In nucleotides, the CDR3 is TGTGCCTGGAGTCCGGGACTTACCACAGATACGCAGTATTTT. The encoded protein is CAWSPGLTTDTQYF.

The rearrangement links TRBV3-1 (or the pseudogene TRBV3-2) to TRBJ1-4; the D gene is possibly TRBD1 (5 bases). The length of the CDR3 is 15 residues. The V gene's germline CDR1 is LGHDT and CDR2 YNNKEL (reference sequence). V was clipped by 1 base and J by 5 bases, with 11 bases between them. The CDR3 reads CASSQVIRGNEKLFF. In DNA form, the CDR3 reads TGTGCCAGCAGCCAAGTAATCCGGGGGAATGAAAAACTGTTTTTT.

This clone was picked up one time. This sequence joins TRBV24-1 and TRBJ2-3, with 10 bases fitting TRBD2. CDR3 length: 16 amino acids. Germline CDR1 and CDR2: KGHDR and SFDVKD. V was pared by 5 bases and J by 3 bases, with 7 bases of the junction left unmatched. As DNA, the CDR3 is TGTGCCACCAGTGCTACTAGCGGGAACGTAACAGATACGCAGTATTTT. This gives the protein CATSATSGNVTDTQYF.

The chain combines TRBV6-2 or TRBV6-3 with TRBJ2-3, with 7 nucleotides matching TRBD1. Germline V gene lookup returns CDR1 MNHEY and CDR2 SVGEGT. The ends lost 6 bases at V and 2 bases at J; junction bases unmatched: 8. This CDR3 has 15 residues. CDR3 nucleotides: TGTGCCAGCAGCGGACAGGAGACTTTCACAGATACGCAGTATTTT. It yields the protein CASSGQETFTDTQYF.

This clone was seen only once. This sequence joins TRBV19 and TRBJ2-3; 11 nucleotides line up with TRBD2. Germline V lookup: CDR1 LNHDA, CDR2 SQIVND (reference sequence). CDR3 size: 16 residues. V lost 4 bases and J lost 3; bases outside the gene matches: 6. The CDR3 here is CASSRRLAGITDTQYF. The CDR3 nucleotides read TGTGCCAGTAGTAGAAGACTAGCGGGGATAACAGATACGCAGTATTTT.

The chain is built from TRBV2 and TRBJ1-4; D uncertain. The CDR3 contains 16 residues. Germline values: CDR1 SNHLY, CDR2 FYNNEI. Trimming took off 7 bases at V and 0 bases at J, with 15 bases between the two ends. In nucleotides, the CDR3 is TGTGCCAGCACCTCCACTGCGGGTGCAACTAATGAAAAACTGTTTTTT. Encoded protein: CASTSTAGATNEKLFF.

The rearrangement links TRBV6-6 to TRBJ2-3; 9 nucleotides agree with TRBD2. The CDR3 length is 17 residues. Germline CDR1 and CDR2: MNHNY and SVGAGI (reference sequence). Losses at the gene ends were 5 bases for V and 0 bases for J; bases not matched to a gene: 9. This CDR3 is CASSRRASGASTDTQYF. For the CDR3, the DNA is TGTGCCAGCAGTCGACGAGCTAGCGGGGCAAGCACAGATACGCAGTATTTT.

The chain links TRBV4-3 to TRBJ1-4; TRBD1 agrees at 10 bases. Trimming took 0 bases from V and 9 from J; bases not matched to a gene: 7. The germline CDR1 and CDR2 sequences are LGHNA and YSLEER. This CDR3 is 16 amino acids long. CDR3 amino acids: CASSQDTGTGDKKLFF. Written as DNA, the CDR3 is TGCGCCAGCAGCCAAGACACCGGGACAGGGGACAAAAAACTGTTTTTT.

The V and J genes are TRBV29-1 and TRBJ2-1; 11 positions agree with TRBD1. The trim removed 5 bases at V and 7 bases at J, leaving 7 bases unmatched. The germline CDR1 and CDR2 sequences are SQVTM and ANQGSEA. This CDR3 has 14 residues. CDR3 in DNA: TGCAGCGTTAGTTCGGACAGGGGGCCGAATGAGCAGTTCTTC. This codes for CSVSSDRGPNEQFF.

The chain links TRBV28 to TRBJ1-5; D gene uncertain. The CDR3 runs 17 residues. Germline V gene sequence: CDR1 MDHEN, CDR2 SYDVKM. The germline V and J ends were trimmed by 2 bases and 1 base, with 15 bases remaining between them. The CDR3 reads CASSLVVTVESNQPQHF. CDR3 nucleotide sequence: TGTGCCAGCAGTTTAGTCGTTACAGTCGAAAGCAATCAGCCCCAGCATTTT. Combining the CDR3 with reference TRBV28 and TRBJ1-5 gives the whole variable domain DVKVTQSSRYLVKRTGEKVFLECVQDMDHENMFWYRQDPGLGLRLIYFSYDVKMKEKGDIPEGYSVSREKKERFSLILESASTNQTSMYLCASSLVVTVESNQPQHFGDGTRLSIL.

This rearrangement joins TRBV6-1 to TRBJ1-5, with D possibly being TRBD1 (6 bases). The germline V gene encodes CDR1 MNHNS and CDR2 SASEGT. Deletions cut 0 bases from V and 1 base from J, with 7 bases between. The CDR3 length is 15 residues. CDR3 nucleotides: TGTGCCAGCAGTGAAGCGGGACACAGCAATCAGCCCCAGCATTTT. Its protein product is CASSEAGHSNQPQHF.

V is TRBV18 and J is TRBJ1-5; the D gene is possibly TRBD1 (6 bases). In germline, CDR1 is KGHSH, CDR2 LQKENI. V was shortened by 3 bases and J by 8 bases, with 17 bases between the two germline ends. This CDR3 is built from 15 residues. The chain's CDR3 is CASSPTTNREKPQHF. The CDR3 DNA reads TGTGCCAGCTCACCTACAACCAACAGGGAAAAGCCCCAGCATTTT. The whole variable domain, remainder taken from reference TRBV18 and TRBJ1-5, is NAGVMQNPRHLVRRRGQEARLRCSPMKGHSHVYWYRQLPEEGLKFMVYLQKENIIDESGMPKERFSAEFPKEGPSILRIQQVVRGDSAAYFCASSPTTNREKPQHFGDGTRLSIL.

CDR3 protein: CASSYSSNGSYEQYF. CDR3 in DNA: TGTGCCAGCAGTTACTCAAGCAACGGCTCCTACGAGCAGTACTTC. The chain uses TRBV6-8 and TRBJ2-7; D gene unclear. CDR1 MNHGY and CDR2 SAAAGT come from the germline V gene. The CDR3 totals 15 residues. V dropped 0 bases and J dropped 0 bases, with 9 bases sitting between them.

The chain combines TRBV7-2 with TRBJ1-2, with D unresolved. The germline CDR1 and CDR2 sequences are SGHTA and FQGNSA. The CDR3 consists of 14 residues. Trimming took 1 base from V and 4 from J, leaving 10 bases between them. DNA of the CDR3: TGTGCCAGCAGCTTAGTTGGCACCAGCTATGGCTACACCTTC. This translates into CASSLVGTSYGYTF.

This chain joins TRBV28 and TRBJ2-3, with D unresolved. The CDR3 is 15 residues long. Trimming removed 6 bases from V and 8 bases from J, with 21 bases in between. CDR1 MDHEN and CDR2 SYDVKM come from the germline V gene. The CDR3 DNA reads as TGTGCCAGCAGCTCCTCTTTAAGGAGCGTTGTTACGCAGTATTTT. It is translated as CASSSSLRSVVTQYF.